Included here is one TCR beta chain sequence, with context. Its specificity is unknown. Method: immunoSEQ multiplex PCR; TCRdb's copy keeps in-frame clones and lacks some. The data show approximately 30,000 clones, with 85% seen just once and less than 30% held by the top ten. Enrollment shut out patients with autoimmune disease history or systemic immunosuppression. The source of the sample is a study of OX40 agonist ivuxolimab in advanced cancers. Regarding the study as a whole: Antigen specificity of clonally expanded peripheral T cells was not established.

The source of this sequence is an adult with an advanced solid tumor such as melanoma, head and neck, liver or kidney cancer. Sequenced material: CD4+ or CD8+ T cells sorted from blood, taken in a trial of the OX40 agonist ivuxolimab.

As DNA, the CDR3 is TGCGCCAGCAGCACAGGACCGGGCAATCAGCCCCAGCATTTT. Protein sequence: CASSTGPGNQPQHF. The chain couples TRBV4-1 to TRBJ1-5, with a tentative D call TRBD1 (5 bases). With 5 bases removed from V and 2 bases from J, the gap between germline ends came to 10 bases. Germline V CDR1 and CDR2: MGHRA, YSYEKL. This CDR3 is 14 amino acids long.